This TCR beta chain was sequenced in a study of naive and memory T cell subsets. Notes on the study in general: Diversity fell and Gini index rose from naive through CM, EM, EMRA. Over 85% of naive TCR sequences appeared only once after error correction, unlike memory subsets.

Both TRBC1 and TRBC2 were covered by a beta constant-region primer of two equimolar oligonucleotides. TCRdb passed the UMI-ligation and nested PCR reads through MiXCR, listing each CDR3 protein once. The data contain about 21,000 distinct CDR3 sequences, roughly 11% of them seen just once; the ten biggest clones take up about a sixth. As regards this clonotype: Its antigen remains unknown.

Sequential positive selection took CD4 T cells first, then CD8 T cells. Sequenced input: central memory CD8+ T cells from blood. This clonotype originated in a human donor in good health.

CDR3 protein: CAWSSGPGELFF. The CDR3 nucleotides are TGTGCCTGGAGCTCAGGGCCCGGGGAGCTGTTTTTT. This sequence joins TRBV30 and TRBJ2-2, with TRBD1 as a possible D gene (5 bases). This CDR3 has 12 residues. Trimming pared 3 bases from V and 6 bases from J, leaving 8 bases between. Germline CDR1 GTSNPN, CDR2 SVGIG (reference sequence).